These 16 T cell receptor beta chains originate from one sample sequenced in a study of T cell changes during pregnancy in multiple sclerosis. Produced via immunoSEQ multiplex PCR; TCRdb's table is partial and in-frame only. The top ten hold approximately 0.35% of the sample, which has around 60,000 clones, around 93% seen once. The sample here was CD4+ T cells from peripheral blood mononuclear cells, taken before pregnancy. Receptors were obtained from a female donor with multiple sclerosis, enrolled in a pregnancy study.

This chain joins TRBV30 and TRBJ2-7; D not certain. This CDR3 is built from 14 residues. Germline-derived CDR1 and CDR2 are GTSNPN and SVGIG (reference sequence). The V end was cut by 3 bases, the J end by 3 bases, with 15 bases between. CDR3 nucleotides: TGTGCCTGGAGGTCAAGCGTACCCCACTACGAGCAGTACTTC. It yields the protein CAWRSSVPHYEQYF. Full variable domain (remainder filled in from reference TRBV30 and TRBJ2-7): SQTIHQWPATLVQPVGSPLSLECTVEGTSNPNLYWYRQAAGRGLQLLFYSVGIGQISSEVPQNLSASRPQDRQFILSSKKLLLSDSGFYLCAWRSSVPHYEQYFGPGTRLTVT.

The chain has TRBV21-1 and TRBJ1-2; TRBD1, the table's D call, was not compared with the DNA. TRBV21-1 is termed a pseudogene. This CDR3 has 13 amino acids. In DNA, the CDR3 is TGTGCCAGCAGCAACAGGGAAGGGGGTGGCTACACCTTC. It yields the protein CASSNREGGGYTF.

V gene TRBV7-3 combines with J gene TRBJ2-1, with 11 bases aligning to TRBD2. From germline, CDR1 is SGHTA and CDR2 FQGTGA. CDR3 length: 20 residues. The ends lost 4 bases at V and 8 bases at J; junction bases unmatched: 22. DNA of the CDR3: TGTGCCAGCAGCTCCCACTCGACAGGTACTTGGACTAGCGGGTCTCATGAGCAGTTCTTC. It is translated as CASSSHSTGTWTSGSHEQFF. The full variable domain, in which reference TRBV7-3 and TRBJ2-1 provide the parts outside the CDR3, is GAGVSQTPSNKVTEKGKYVELRCDPISGHTALYWYRQSLGQGPEFLIYFQGTGAADDSGLPNDRFFAVRPEGSVSTLKIQRTERGDSAVYLCASSSHSTGTWTSGSHEQFFGPGTRLTVL.

This chain joins TRBV5-1 and TRBJ1-4; no firm D call. Germline CDR1 SGHRS, CDR2 YFSETQ. This CDR3 is built from 14 residues. The V end lost 0 bases, the J end lost 8 bases, and 11 bases lay between the germline ends. CDR3 in DNA: TGCGCCAGCAGCTTGGGGAGGGATGGCGAAAAACTGTTTTTT. It yields the protein CASSLGRDGEKLFF.

This chain links TRBV4-1 with TRBJ1-5; unclear D gene. The CDR3 runs to 13 residues. Trimming removed 0 bases at V and 12 bases at J, with 12 bases between. The germline V gene encodes CDR1 MGHRA and CDR2 YSYEKL. The CDR3 reads CASSQEEGTVQHF. CDR3 sequence (DNA): TGCGCCAGCAGCCAAGAGGAGGGAACCGTCCAGCATTTT.

V gene TRBV28 combines with J gene TRBJ1-2; possibly TRBD1 for D (6 bases). With 2 bases removed from V and 11 bases from J, the gap between germline ends came to 12 bases. CDR3 length: 12 amino acids. CDR1 MDHEN and CDR2 SYDVKM come from the germline V gene. CDR3 region: CASSLSETGYTF. The CDR3 region has the DNA TGTGCCAGCAGTTTAAGTGAAACAGGGTACACCTTC.

This chain uses TRBV5-4 with TRBJ2-7; D possibly corresponds to TRBD1 (6 bases). Trimming stripped 4 bases from V and 3 bases from J, with 14 bases between. The CDR3 totals 14 residues. Germline loops: CDR1 SGHNT, CDR2 YYREEE (reference sequence). CDR3 region: CASSTGTQYYEQYF. The CDR3 coding sequence is TGTGCCAGCAGCACCGGGACACAATACTACGAGCAGTACTTC. The full variable domain, completed using reference TRBV5-4 and TRBJ2-7, is ETGVTQSPTHLIKTRGQQVTLRCSSQSGHNTVSWYQQALGQGPQFIFQYYREEENGRGNFPPRFSGLQFPNYSSELNVNALELDDSALYLCASSTGTQYYEQYFGPGTRLTVT.

The chain uses TRBV27 and TRBJ1-2; 9 nucleotides match TRBD1. This CDR3 region has 15 residues. After removal of 4 bases from V and 7 bases from J, the junction contained 10 bases not matched to a gene. Germline V CDR1 and CDR2: MNHEY, SMNVEV (reference sequence). CDR3 sequence reads: CASSSPGTGMRGYTF. The CDR3 region has the DNA TGTGCCAGCAGTTCACCCGGGACAGGGATGCGTGGCTACACCTTC.

This chain uses TRBV9 with TRBJ2-4; TRBD1 agrees at 9 bases. V dropped 0 bases and J dropped 7; count of bases not matched to a gene: 17. Germline V gene lookup returns CDR1 SGDLS and CDR2 YYNGEE. The CDR3 is 19 residues long. The CDR3 is CASSVEGVTKGDRVNIQYF. The DNA for the CDR3 is TGTGCCAGCAGCGTAGAAGGTGTTACGAAGGGGGACAGGGTGAACATTCAGTACTTC.

The CDR3 region has the DNA TGTGCCAGCAGCCAATCCTCTAGCGGGAGTTATAATGAGCAGTTCTTC. This encodes CASSQSSSGSYNEQFF. The rearrangement links TRBV7-2 to TRBJ2-1; 10 bases are shared with TRBD2. The V segment lost 5 bases and the J segment 7 bases; nucleotides outside the gene matches: 11. The CDR3 has 16 residues. Germline-derived CDR1 and CDR2 are SGHTA and FQGNSA.

The chain carries TRBV7-6 and TRBJ1-2; 8 nucleotides agree with TRBD1. Losses at the gene ends were 5 bases for V and 5 bases for J; bases not matched to a gene: 4. This CDR3 contains 13 residues. The V gene's germline CDR1 is SGHVS and CDR2 FNYEAQ. For the CDR3, the DNA is TGTGCCAGCAGCCCAGGGGGCGTGTATGGCTACACCTTC. Translating it yields CASSPGGVYGYTF.

The gene calls are TRBV5-4 and TRBJ2-7; the match to TRBD2 covers 8 bases. This CDR3 has 14 amino acids. Unmatched junction bases numbered 10, after V lost 4 bases and J lost 7 bases. Germline V lookup: CDR1 SGHNT, CDR2 YYREEE (reference sequence). The CDR3 region is CASSGREGREEQYF. In DNA, the CDR3 is TGTGCCAGCAGCGGACGGGAGGGCCGGGAAGAGCAGTACTTC.

This rearrangement joins TRBV4-2 to TRBJ1-4; 9 nucleotides line up with TRBD1. V shed 4 bases, J shed 5 bases, and the junction held 8 bases outside the gene matches. The CDR3 totals 16 residues. The germline CDR1 and CDR2 sequences are LGHNA and YNFKEQ. The CDR3 DNA reads as TGTGCCAGCAGCCCGGGACAGGGAGATAGGAATGAAAAACTGTTTTTT. Protein: CASSPGQGDRNEKLFF.

This chain links TRBV14 with TRBJ2-7; D might be TRBD1 (6 bases). CDR3 length: 16 amino acids. The ends were cut back, 4 bases at V and 2 bases at J, with 18 bases in the middle. Germline CDR1 reads SGHDN; CDR2 reads FVKESK. Written as DNA, the CDR3 is TGTGCCAGCAGCCGATCTGATACAGGGCGGCCCTACGAGCAGTACTTC. Translated: CASSRSDTGRPYEQYF. Variable domain in full (rest from reference TRBV14 and TRBJ2-7): EAGVTQFPSHSVIEKGQTVTLRCDPISGHDNLYWYRRVMGKEIKFLLHFVKESKQDESGMPNNRFLAERTGGTYSTLKVQPAELEDSGVYFCASSRSDTGRPYEQYFGPGTRLTVT.

The rearrangement links TRBV19 to TRBJ2-2; TRBD1 aligns across 9 bases. There are 20 residues in the CDR3. With 4 bases clipped from V and 0 bases from J, the junction kept 15 bases outside the gene matches. CDR1 is LNHDA and CDR2 is SQIVND in the germline V gene (reference sequence). CDR3 residues: CASSKDRGYSGEANTGELFF. CDR3 bases: TGTGCCAGTAGTAAGGACAGGGGATATTCAGGAGAAGCGAACACCGGGGAGCTGTTTTTT.

The V gene is TRBV19, the J gene TRBJ2-6; 7 nucleotides line up with TRBD2. The CDR3 runs 17 residues. From germline, CDR1 is LNHDA and CDR2 SQIVND (reference sequence). The ends lost 3 bases at V and 3 bases at J; junction bases unmatched: 8. CDR3 sequence reads: CASSIAGVGGGANVLTF. Written as DNA, the CDR3 is TGTGCCAGTAGTATCGCGGGAGTCGGAGGTGGGGCCAACGTCCTGACTTTC.